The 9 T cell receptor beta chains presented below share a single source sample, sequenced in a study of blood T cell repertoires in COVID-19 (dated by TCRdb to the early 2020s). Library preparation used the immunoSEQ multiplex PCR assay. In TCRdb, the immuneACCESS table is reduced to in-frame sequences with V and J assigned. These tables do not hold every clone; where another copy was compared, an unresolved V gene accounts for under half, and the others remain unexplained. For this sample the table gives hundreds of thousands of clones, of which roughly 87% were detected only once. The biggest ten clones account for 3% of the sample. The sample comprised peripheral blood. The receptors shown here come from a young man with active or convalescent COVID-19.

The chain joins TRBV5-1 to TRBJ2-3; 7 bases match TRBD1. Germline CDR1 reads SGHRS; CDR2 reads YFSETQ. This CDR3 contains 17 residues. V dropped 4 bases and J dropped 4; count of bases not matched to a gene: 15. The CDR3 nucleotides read TGCGCCAGCAGCCCACTCCCGGGACCTCAGGGGGCAGATACGCAGTATTTT. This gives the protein CASSPLPGPQGADTQYF. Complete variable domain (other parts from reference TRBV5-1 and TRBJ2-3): KAGVTQTPRYLIKTRGQQVTLSCSPISGHRSVSWYQQTPGQGLQFLFEYFSETQRNKGNFPGRFSGRQFSNSRSEMNVSTLELGDSALYLCASSPLPGPQGADTQYFGPGTRLTVL.

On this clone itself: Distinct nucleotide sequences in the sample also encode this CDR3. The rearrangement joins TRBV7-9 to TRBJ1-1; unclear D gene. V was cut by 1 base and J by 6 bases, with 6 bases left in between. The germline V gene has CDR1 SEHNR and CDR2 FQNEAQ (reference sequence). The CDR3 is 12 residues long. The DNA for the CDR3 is TGTGCCAGCAGCTTAGGCGCCGCTGAAGCTTTCTTT. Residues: CASSLGAAEAFF. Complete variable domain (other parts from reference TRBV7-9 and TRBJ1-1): DTGVSQNPRHKITKRGQNVTFRCDPISEHNRLYWYRQTLGQGPEFLTYFQNEAQLEKSRLLSDRFSAERPKGSFSTLEIQRTEQGDSAMYLCASSLGAAEAFFGQGTRLTVV.

The CDR3 DNA is TGCGCCAGCAGCCAAGACACAGGGACCGGGACCTACGAGCAGTACTTC. Its translation is CASSQDTGTGTYEQYF. The chain is built from TRBV4-1 and TRBJ2-7, with a possible D match to TRBD1 (6 bases). Germline V CDR1 and CDR2: MGHRA, YSYEKL. CDR3 length: 16 residues. Trimming stripped 0 bases from V and 2 bases from J, with 14 bases between.

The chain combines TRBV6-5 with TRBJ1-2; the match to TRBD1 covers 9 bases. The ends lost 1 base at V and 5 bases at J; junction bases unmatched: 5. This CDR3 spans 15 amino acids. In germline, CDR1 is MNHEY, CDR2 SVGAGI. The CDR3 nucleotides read TGTGCCAGCAGTTACTTGGGACAGGGTAATTATGGCTACACCTTC. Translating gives CASSYLGQGNYGYTF.

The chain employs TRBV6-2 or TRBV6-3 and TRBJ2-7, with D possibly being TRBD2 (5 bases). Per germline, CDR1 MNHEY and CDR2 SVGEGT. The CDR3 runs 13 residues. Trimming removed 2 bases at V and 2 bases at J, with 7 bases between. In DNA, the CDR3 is TGTGCCAGCAGTTACACTAGTCCCTACGAGCAGTACTTC. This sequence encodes CASSYTSPYEQYF.

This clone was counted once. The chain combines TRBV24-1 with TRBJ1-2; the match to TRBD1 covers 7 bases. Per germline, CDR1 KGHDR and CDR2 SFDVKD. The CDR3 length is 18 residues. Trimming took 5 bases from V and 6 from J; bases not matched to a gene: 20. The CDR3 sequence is CATSVTAPTGMDYDGYTF. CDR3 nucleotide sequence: TGTGCCACCAGTGTTACGGCACCGACAGGGATGGATTACGATGGCTACACCTTC.

The CDR3: CASSLGGRAQETQYF. The CDR3 DNA sequence: TGCGCCAGCAGCTTGGGGGGGAGGGCCCAAGAGACCCAGTACTTC. The gene calls are TRBV5-1 and TRBJ2-5; 7 bases map to TRBD2. Germline V lookup: CDR1 SGHRS, CDR2 YFSETQ. V was clipped by 0 bases and J by 1 base; unmatched bases: 3. CDR3 length: 15 residues.

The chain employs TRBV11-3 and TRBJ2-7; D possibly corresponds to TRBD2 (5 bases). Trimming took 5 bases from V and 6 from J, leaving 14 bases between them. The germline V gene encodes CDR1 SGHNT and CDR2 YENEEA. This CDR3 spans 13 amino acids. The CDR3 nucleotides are TGTGCCAGCAGCCAAGGGAGATACCGCGAGCAGTACTTC. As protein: CASSQGRYREQYF. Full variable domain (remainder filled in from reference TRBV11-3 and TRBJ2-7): EAGVVQSPRYKIIEKKQPVAFWCNPISGHNTLYWYLQNLGQGPELLIRYENEEAVDDSQLPKDRFSAERLKGVDSTLKIQPAELGDSAVYLCASSQGRYREQYFGPGTRLTVT.

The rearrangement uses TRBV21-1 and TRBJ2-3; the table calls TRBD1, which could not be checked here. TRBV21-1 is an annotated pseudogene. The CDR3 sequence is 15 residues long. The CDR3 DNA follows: TGTGCCAGCGCAATAGGGGGTGGCCCCACAGATACGCAGTATTTT. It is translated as CASAIGGGPTDTQYF.